This entry concerns a single TCR beta chain. Its antigen is still unknown. The entry originates in a study of shared clonotypes between healthy human individuals. The V end lost 0 bases, the J end lost 6 bases, and 13 bases lay between the germline ends. The germline V gene encodes CDR1 SGHRS and CDR2 YFSETQ. There are 14 residues in the CDR3. Each PCR replicate from the sorted subsets contained about 200 ng DNA, which is 25,000 to 30,000 T cell genomes. TCRdb keeps only in-frame clones here, not all; method: immunoSEQ multiplex PCR. Altogether roughly 1,500,000 clones are present, about 98% being singletons, with the ten largest covering around 0.45%. Study outcomes and limitations: Naive subsets tended to show greater estimated richness than memory subsets.

Every donor, a Caucasian adult, lived in Nashville, Tennessee. The sample taken for sequencing was naive CD4+ T cells sorted from blood. The subset is: CD45RA+ positively selected. The chain carries TRBV5-1 and TRBJ2-7; D may be TRBD1 (5 bases). This receptor was identified in a man aged 25 to 40 in good health. CDR3 loop: CASSLGRVDSEQYF. CDR3 nucleotide sequence: TGCGCCAGCAGCTTGGGCAGGGTGGATAGCGAGCAGTACTTC.